The rows below give T cell receptor beta chains drawn from one sample of a study of blood T cell repertoires in COVID-19. Here immunoSEQ multiplex PCR was the method, and the copy in TCRdb shows in-frame clones only, minus some. Among around 220,000 clones listed, about 91% were seen once. Sequences were obtained from peripheral blood. The receptors were gathered from a young man with active or convalescent COVID-19. CDR3s include the opening cysteine and the closing phenylalanine or tryptophan. Fields, in order: CDR3 length, V gene, clone size, D gene, J gene, CDR3 DNA, CDR3 protein. D genes are given only for firm matches. Size is stated for part of the rows, as once, few or many counts, or as a class when the clone is expanded.

17	TRBV14	-	-	TRBJ2-2	TGTGCCAGCAGCGAGACTTACAGGGTTCGACCCACCGGGGAGCTGTTTTTT	CASSETYRVRPTGELFF
18	TRBV7-3	-	TRBD2	TRBJ2-2	TGTGCCAGCAGCTTAAGAATCACGGGACTAGCCAACACCGGGGAGCTGTTTTTT	CASSLRITGLANTGELFF
17	TRBV6-6	-	-	TRBJ1-1	TGTGCCAGCAGTCCCCCGCGGGGGGAGGGACGAGGTACTGAAGCTTTCTTT	CASSPPRGEGRGTEAFF
14	TRBV5-1	-	TRBD1	TRBJ2-2	TGCGCCAGCTCCCCCGGGACAGCAACCGGGGAGCTGTTTTTT	CASSPGTATGELFF
18	TRBV4-2	-	TRBD2	TRBJ2-1	TGTGCCAGCCGCCGCAGACTAGCGGGCAACCCCTCCTACAATGAGCAGTTCTTC	CASRRRLAGNPSYNEQFF
13	TRBV6-5	-	-	TRBJ1-2	TGTGCCAGCAGTTCCGGGACATGGAATGGCTACACCTTC	CASSSGTWNGYTF
11	TRBV6-5	once	-	TRBJ2-3	TGTGCCAGTGTAGGCACAGATACGCAGTATTTT	CASVGTDTQYF
14	TRBV27	-	-	TRBJ1-6	TGTGCCAGCAGCTCGGGGTTTCGCGGTTCACCCCTCCACTTT	CASSSGFRGSPLHF
17	TRBV5-4	-	TRBD1	TRBJ1-1	TGTGCCAGCAGCTTGGCACAGGGGGCGGGAGGGAACACTGAAGCTTTCTTT	CASSLAQGAGGNTEAFF
16	TRBV5-1	-	TRBD1	TRBJ2-3	TGCGCCAGCAGCTTGGGGGTCAGGGGGCGAACAGATACGCAGTATTTT	CASSLGVRGRTDTQYF
12	TRBV11-1	-	TRBD2	TRBJ2-7	TGTGCCAGCAGTCCCCCGGGGGGCGAGCAGTACTTC	CASSPPGGEQYF
17	TRBV27	-	TRBD1	TRBJ1-5	TGTGCCAGCAGTTTATCTGCCCCGACAGGGGGTAATCAGCCCCAGCATTTT	CASSLSAPTGGNQPQHF
15	TRBV2	-	TRBD2	TRBJ2-1	TGTGCCAGCAGTGGTCGCGGGAGAGGGTACAATGAGCAGTTCTTC	CASSGRGRGYNEQFF
16	TRBV7-9	once	-	TRBJ1-2	TGTGCCAGCAGCCTGACATCTGGGGGCGGTAACTATGGCTACACCTTC	CASSLTSGGGNYGYTF
16	TRBV7-8	-	TRBD1	TRBJ2-5	TGTGCCAGCAGCTTAGGTCGGACAGGGGGGAGGGAGACCCAGTACTTC	CASSLGRTGGRETQYF
15	TRBV11-3	-	TRBD2	TRBJ2-1	TGTGCCAGCAGCTTAGGGGGTAGCGGGAGAGCTGAGCAGTTCTTC	CASSLGGSGRAEQFF
14	TRBV4-2	-	TRBD1	TRBJ1-4	TGTGCCAGCAGCCAAGATGAACAGGGGACGGCGGTGTTTTTT	CASSQDEQGTAVFF
16	TRBV4-1	-	TRBD1	TRBJ1-2	TGCGCCAGCAGCCAAGACGCACAGGGGCTTGCCTATGGCTACACCTTC	CASSQDAQGLAYGYTF
16	TRBV3-1/TRBV3-2	-	-	TRBJ2-3	TGTGCCAGCGGCTCAGCCCCGGGCAGGGGTGGAGATACGCAGTATTTT	CASGSAPGRGGDTQYF
13	TRBV28	-	-	TRBJ2-1	TGTGCCAGCAGTCCCCGCGTGGTAGTAGCGGAGTTCTTC	CASSPRVVVAEFF
15	TRBV28	few	TRBD1	TRBJ1-2	TGTGCCAGCAGCCCGACAGGGACGATTAACTATGGCTACACCTTC	CASSPTGTINYGYTF
15	TRBV5-4	-	TRBD1	TRBJ1-1	TGTGCCAGCAGCATACAGGGGGCGGCGTACACTGAAGCTTTCTTT	CASSIQGAAYTEAFF
17	TRBV4-3	-	-	TRBJ2-2	TGCGCCAGCAGCCAAGAACCAACAGGGATCGGGGCCGGGGAGCTGTTTTTT	CASSQEPTGIGAGELFF
15	TRBV6-6	-	-	TRBJ2-7	TGTGCCAGCAGTTACCCGGGCGGGGACTCCTACGAGCAGTACTTC	CASSYPGGDSYEQYF
15	TRBV7-9	few	-	TRBJ2-1	TGTGCCAGCAGCCCACACTCCTTGACAAACAATGAGCAGTTCTTC	CASSPHSLTNNEQFF
15	TRBV11-1	-	-	TRBJ2-5	TGTGCCAGCAGCAGAAGCGGGCGAGGGCAAGAGACCCAGTACTTC	CASSRSGRGQETQYF
13	TRBV24-1	-	-	TRBJ2-1	TGTGCCACCAGCGGCGGCTCCTACAATGAGCAGTTCTTC	CATSGGSYNEQFF